The rows below give T cell receptor beta chains drawn from one sample of a study of shared clonotypes between healthy human individuals. This table comes from immunoSEQ multiplex PCR, and its TCRdb copy is limited to in-frame clones, with some not included. Of about 2.2 million clones in the sample, 85% to 95% were seen once. Material for sequencing was naive CD8+ T cells from PBMCs. The source is a man aged 18-30 years in good health. Some clones in this sample may be carry-over from other donors' samples. Each CDR3 is given with its conserved first and last residue. A D gene is named only where the DNA matches it firmly. Part of the rows lack a size; the others show once, few, many or a class for expanded clones.

len,j_gene,d_gene,v_gene,abundance,CDR3nt,CDR3aa
14,TRBJ1-1,NA,TRBV27,NA,TGTGCCAGCAGTTTATCGTTGGGGGGCACTGAAGCTTTCTTT,CASSLSLGGTEAFF
14,TRBJ2-3,NA,TRBV27,NA,TGTGCCACCTCGCCTATAAGCCCCACAGATACGCAGTATTTT,CATSPISPTDTQYF
14,TRBJ2-2,TRBD1,TRBV29-1,NA,TGCAGCGTTGAGGGACAGGGCACTGCCGGGGAGCTGTTTTTT,CSVEGQGTAGELFF
15,TRBJ1-2,NA,TRBV28,NA,TGTGCCAGCAGTTTATTTGAGGGGACTAACTATGGCTACACCTTC,CASSLFEGTNYGYTF
18,TRBJ2-1,TRBD2,TRBV30,NA,TGTGCCTGGAGTGGCCCGGGACTAGCGGGAGGGCCGGGAAATGAGCAGTTCTTC,CAWSGPGLAGGPGNEQFF
14,TRBJ2-1,NA,TRBV29-1,NA,TGCAGCGCCCGAATAGGGGGCTCCTACAATGAGCAGTTCTTC,CSARIGGSYNEQFF
13,TRBJ2-7,NA,TRBV6-1,NA,TGTGCCAGCAAGTGGGCAGGGCCCTACGAGCAGTACTTC,CASKWAGPYEQYF
15,TRBJ2-7,NA,TRBV5-1,NA,TGCGCCAGCAGCTTGGGCCCCGACAGATACTACGAGCAGTACTTC,CASSLGPDRYYEQYF
14,TRBJ1-1,NA,TRBV4-2,once,TGTGCCAGCAGCCGGAATCAGATGAACACTGAAGCTTTCTTT,CASSRNQMNTEAFF
14,TRBJ1-6,NA,TRBV4-1,once,TGCGCCAGCAGCCCTGGCAGGGGTAATTCACCCCTCCACTTT,CASSPGRGNSPLHF
14,TRBJ1-3,NA,TRBV5-1,NA,TGCGCCAGCAGCCCCACAGTCTCTGGAAACACCATATATTTT,CASSPTVSGNTIYF
15,TRBJ1-5,NA,TRBV6-1,NA,TGTGCCAGCAGTCCTTGGAGGGGTGGCAATCAGCCCCAGCATTTT,CASSPWRGGNQPQHF
14,TRBJ2-7,NA,TRBV7-9,NA,TGTGCCAGCAGCTTAGCGGGAGGAATTGGGGAGCAGTACTTC,CASSLAGGIGEQYF
16,TRBJ1-3,TRBD1,TRBV5-5,NA,TGTGCCAGCAGCTTGTTTCCGGACAGGGCTGGAAACACCATATATTTT,CASSLFPDRAGNTIYF
12,TRBJ2-7,NA,TRBV5-1,NA,TGCGCCAGCACCCATGCCGCGGGCGAGCAGTACTTC,CASTHAAGEQYF
16,TRBJ2-2,NA,TRBV7-6,NA,TGTGCCAGCAGCCGTCCGGGACACCCAAACACCGGGGAGCTGTTTTTT,CASSRPGHPNTGELFF
19,TRBJ1-2,TRBD1,TRBV7-6,NA,TGTGCCAGCAGCTCGGGACAGGGGGCAGGGTGGTTCTTGAACTATGGCTACACCTTC,CASSSGQGAGWFLNYGYTF
15,TRBJ2-7,NA,TRBV7-8,NA,TGTGCCAGCAGCACGAGACAGGAATACTCCTACGAGCAGTACTTC,CASSTRQEYSYEQYF